The entry below gives a single T cell receptor beta chain sequence along with its context. Its antigen is unknown. The study ran its PCR with 60 Vbeta and 13 Jbeta primers. The data were produced by immunoSEQ multiplex PCR, yet TCRdb's version contains in-frame clones alone and is incomplete. Counted here are tens of thousands of clones, roughly 79% occurring once; the ten biggest clones make up 6.3%. The data are from a study of cytomegalovirus exposure and HLA in healthy donors. About the study: Approximately 190 million T cells yielded approximately 110 million unique TCR beta sequences in earlier analysis.

This CDR3 comprises 16 residues. CDR1 SGHRS and CDR2 YFSETQ come from the germline V gene. J gave up 6 bases and V 4 bases, and 15 bases lay outside the gene matches. General study results and limits: Excluded: some indistinguishable V segments such as TRBV6-2 and TRBV6-3. With later analysis, a missense DCLRE1C variant became linked to TCR beta V- and J-gene trimming.

The receptor's source is a man aged 50 to 59 in good health and CMV-seronegative. Specimen: PBMCs. The chain couples TRBV5-1 to TRBJ1-1; 7 bases line up with TRBD1. CDR3 sequence (DNA): TGCGCCAGCAGCCCGAGACAGGGAAGGGTTGGGTCTGAAGCTTTCTTT. Encoded protein: CASSPRQGRVGSEAFF. The whole variable domain, filled in from reference TRBV5-1 and TRBJ1-1, reads KAGVTQTPRYLIKTRGQQVTLSCSPISGHRSVSWYQQTPGQGLQFLFEYFSETQRNKGNFPGRFSGRQFSNSRSEMNVSTLELGDSALYLCASSPRQGRVGSEAFFGQGTRLTVV.